This entry is about one T cell receptor beta chain. This sample was taken from a study of T cells after yellow fever vaccination. Each CDR3 protein gets one entry after TCRdb re-called the 5' RACE reads with MiXCR. The profile covers hundreds of thousands of distinct CDR3 sequences, with 9% to 15% appearing a single time and 15% taken by the ten largest. The V and J ends lost 5 bases and 1 base, in that order; junction bases with no gene match: 24. This CDR3 comprises 22 residues. Looked up from germline, CDR1 is MNHEY and CDR2 is SVGEGT. The material sequenced was PBMCs, taken on the day of the yellow fever booster vaccination. The chain has TRBV6-2 or TRBV6-3 and TRBJ2-1; the match to TRBD2 covers 9 bases. The TCR sequence derives from a man between 25 and 39 years old who received the YFV17D yellow fever vaccine. The CDR3 DNA follows: TGTGCCAGCAGTCTCATTTTGCCCGGGGTCGAGGGGGCGGGAGGGTCCTACAATGAGCAGTTCTTC. Its protein product is CASSLILPGVEGAGGSYNEQFF.